A selection of T cell receptor beta chains follows, all from one sample in a study of T-cell reconstitution after alpha-beta-depleted transplantation in children. TCRdb analysed the PCR reads with MiXCR anew, one entry per CDR3 protein. Of a few hundred thousand distinct CDR3 sequences listed, about a quarter are singletons. Material: PBMCs, obtained before TCRalphabeta/CD19-depleted stem cell transplant. The receptors were gathered from a boy under two years old with Wiskott-Aldrich syndrome, due to receive a stem cell transplant. CDR3s include the opening cysteine and the closing phenylalanine or tryptophan. The D gene is left open where the match is weak. A row's size may be missing; if present it is once, few, many or a size class.

d_gene	abundance	v_gene	j_gene	CDR3nt	CDR3aa
NA	NA	TRBV5-1	TRBJ2-7	TGCGCCAGCAGCCCCTTGACGTACTCCTACGAGCAGTACTTC	CASSPLTYSYEQYF
TRBD1	NA	TRBV5-6	TRBJ2-2	TGTGCCAGCAGCAGAATCAGGGGGTCAGCCGGGGAGCTGTTTTTT	CASSRIRGSAGELFF
TRBD1	NA	TRBV5-5	TRBJ2-2	TGTGCCAGCAGCACGACAGGGGCCACCGGGGAGCTGTTTTTT	CASSTTGATGELFF
TRBD1	few	TRBV20-1	TRBJ2-5	TGCAGTGCTAGCCCTACAGGGGGCGGTCTTCGAGAGACCCAGTACTTC	CSASPTGGGLRETQYF
NA	few	TRBV4-2	TRBJ1-2	TGTGCCAGCAGCCAAGATTATCGCCTAGCCCAAATCGATGGCTACACCTTC	CASSQDYRLAQIDGYTF
TRBD1	few	TRBV5-1	TRBJ2-4	TGCGCCAGCAGCTTGGGCGGCGGGGGACAGGGAGCCAAAAACATTCAGTACTTC	CASSLGGGGQGAKNIQYF
NA	once	TRBV19	TRBJ1-5	TGTGCCAGTAGTATAGATTGGGATCAGCCCCAGCATTTT	CASSIDWDQPQHF
NA	NA	TRBV20-1	TRBJ2-7	TGCAGTGCTAGGGGATTAGGGACTGACATTTACGAGCAGTACTTC	CSARGLGTDIYEQYF
NA	few	TRBV29-1	TRBJ1-1	TGCAGCGTTGAAGTGAACAGGGTCACTGAAGCTTTCTTT	CSVEVNRVTEAFF
NA	few	TRBV6-5	TRBJ2-1	TGTGCCAGCAGTTACTCGATCGTTACTGAGCAGTTCTTC	CASSYSIVTEQFF
NA	NA	TRBV12-3/TRBV12-4	TRBJ2-7	TGTGCCAGCAGCCGTGGAGGGGGCGGTTACGAGCAGTACTTC	CASSRGGGGYEQYF
TRBD1	NA	TRBV4-1	TRBJ2-7	TGCGCCAGCCGAAAAGTAACAGGGGGCACAGCCTACGAGCAGTACTTC	CASRKVTGGTAYEQYF
TRBD2	few	TRBV5-1	TRBJ2-7	TGCGCCAGCAGCTTGGTACCGACTAGCGGGAGCAACGAGCAGTACTTC	CASSLVPTSGSNEQYF
NA	few	TRBV3-1	TRBJ2-4	TGTGCCAGCAGCCCTAATTTCGGAATTACCAAAAACATTCAGTACTTC	CASSPNFGITKNIQYF
TRBD2	NA	TRBV12-3/TRBV12-4	TRBJ2-3	TGTGCCAGCAGTTTAGGGGAGGGTACGCAGTATTTT	CASSLGEGTQYF
TRBD1	few	TRBV7-2	TRBJ2-5	TGTGCCAGCAGCTTAGCGACAGGGATGGAGACCCAGTACTTC	CASSLATGMETQYF
TRBD2	NA	TRBV24-1	TRBJ2-1	TGTGCCACCAGTGCTAGCGGGAGGCCAAGCTCCTACAATGAGCAGTTCTTC	CATSASGRPSSYNEQFF
TRBD2	NA	TRBV4-1	TRBJ2-1	TGCGCCAGCAGCCCGACTAGCGGGCCCACGATTGAGCAGTTCTTC	CASSPTSGPTIEQFF
NA	few	TRBV29-1	TRBJ2-4	TGCAGCGTTAGGGGAGCGATACTAGCCAAAAACATTCAGTACTTC	CSVRGAILAKNIQYF
NA	few	TRBV7-3	TRBJ2-6	TGTGCCAGCAGCTTATTGGGGGCTGGGGCCAACGTCCTGACTTTC	CASSLLGAGANVLTF
NA	few	TRBV12-5	TRBJ2-5	TGTGCTAGTGGTTTGGGAACAGACCTGGAGACCCAGTACTTC	CASGLGTDLETQYF
TRBD2	NA	TRBV2	TRBJ2-1	TGTGCCAGCAGTGATTTGGCGGGAGATCCCAATGAGCAGTTCTTC	CASSDLAGDPNEQFF
NA	NA	TRBV20-1	TRBJ2-1	TGCAGTGCTAGACGGGGGACTCCGGATGAGCAGTTCTTC	CSARRGTPDEQFF
NA	NA	TRBV25-1	TRBJ1-1	TGTGCCAGCAGCGTCGAGGGGAGATCCACTGAAGCTTTCTTT	CASSVEGRSTEAFF
TRBD2	NA	TRBV7-9	TRBJ2-5	TGTGCCAGCAGCCCCACTAGCGGAGAAGAGACCCAGTACTTC	CASSPTSGEETQYF
NA	few	TRBV2	TRBJ2-1	TGTGCCAGCAGTGTTTCCCTCCAGGGTGAGCAGTTCTTC	CASSVSLQGEQFF
TRBD2	NA	TRBV5-1	TRBJ2-3	TGCGCCAGCAGCAAGGGACTAGCGGGCCGCACAGATACGCAGTATTTT	CASSKGLAGRTDTQYF
NA	few	TRBV30	TRBJ1-2	TGTGCCTGGGTATGGGGGAGTCAGACTTATGGCTACACCTTC	CAWVWGSQTYGYTF
NA	NA	TRBV5-6	TRBJ2-1	TGTGCCAGCGAAAAGAGGTCTAGCGTAGAGCAGTTCTTC	CASEKRSSVEQFF
TRBD2	NA	TRBV27	TRBJ2-3	TGTGCCAGCAGTTACCCAGCGGGAGGGGCAGATACGCAGTATTTT	CASSYPAGGADTQYF
TRBD1	few	TRBV5-1	TRBJ1-1	TGCGCCAGCAGCTCCGACCCCCAGGGGGCAAACACTGAAGCTTTCTTT	CASSSDPQGANTEAFF
NA	NA	TRBV7-9	TRBJ2-7	TGTGCCAGCAGCCCTGGGACACCCGGATCCTACGAGCAGTACTTC	CASSPGTPGSYEQYF
TRBD2	few	TRBV28	TRBJ2-7	TGTGCCAGCAGTTTCCTAAGCGGGAGTCTCAACGAGCAGTACTTC	CASSFLSGSLNEQYF
TRBD1	NA	TRBV20-1	TRBJ1-4	TGCAGTGCCTTGGGGACAGGGAATGAAAAACTGTTTTTT	CSALGTGNEKLFF
NA	few	TRBV6-5	TRBJ2-5	TGTGCCAGCAGTTACTCAGTCTATCAAGAGACCCAGTACTTC	CASSYSVYQETQYF
NA	few	TRBV18	TRBJ1-5	TGTGCCAGCTCACCTCAGGAGGGCAATCAGCCCCAGCATTTT	CASSPQEGNQPQHF
NA	NA	TRBV6-1	TRBJ2-3	TGTGCCAGCAGCCTGTTGGGGCTATGGAGCACAGATACGCAGTATTTT	CASSLLGLWSTDTQYF
NA	few	TRBV10-3	TRBJ2-1	TGTGCCATCAGCTCTAGTGCGGCTAATGAGCAGTTCTTC	CAISSSAANEQFF
NA	few	TRBV9	TRBJ2-1	TGTGCCAGCAGCGTCTCGGCGTTGGTCTACAATGAGCAGTTCTTC	CASSVSALVYNEQFF
NA	NA	TRBV3-1	TRBJ2-1	TGTGCCAGCACCCAAAAAGTTTCCGACGGCTACCCGAAGGGCAATGAGCAGTTCTTC	CASTQKVSDGYPKGNEQFF
NA	few	TRBV12-3/TRBV12-4	TRBJ1-5	TGTGCCAGCAGTTCCCTACAGGGACAGCCCCAGCATTTT	CASSSLQGQPQHF
TRBD1	NA	TRBV7-2	TRBJ1-2	TGTGCCAGCAGCTCAGGACAGGCCCAAAACTATGGCTACACCTTC	CASSSGQAQNYGYTF
TRBD2	NA	TRBV5-1	TRBJ2-5	TGCGCCAGCAGCCCGGAACGCGGGGGACGACAAGAGACCCAGTACTTC	CASSPERGGRQETQYF
TRBD2	once	TRBV11-3	TRBJ2-1	TGTGCCAGCAGCAAAATCGCTAGCGGGAGCTCCTACAATGAGCAGTTCTTC	CASSKIASGSSYNEQFF
NA	NA	TRBV12-3/TRBV12-4	TRBJ1-1	TGTGCCAGCAGTGCCCGGGAGGGATATGAAGCTTTCTTT	CASSAREGYEAFF
NA	NA	TRBV12-3/TRBV12-4	TRBJ2-2	TGTGCCAGCAGTTTACAACTTCAGGGGCAGAACACCGGGGAGCTGTTTTTT	CASSLQLQGQNTGELFF
NA	many	TRBV5-1	TRBJ1-4	TGCGCCAGCAGCTTGGGTCAGGGTGGTGAAAAACTGTTTTTT	CASSLGQGGEKLFF
TRBD1	many	TRBV20-1	TRBJ1-4	TGCAGTGCGGGGAGGACAGGCGCAAATGAAAAACTGTTTTTT	CSAGRTGANEKLFF
NA	NA	TRBV12-3/TRBV12-4	TRBJ2-1	TGTGCCAGCAGTTTGCGCAGGGTCGAATACAATGAGCAGTTCTTC	CASSLRRVEYNEQFF
TRBD1	NA	TRBV5-1	TRBJ2-2	TGCGCCAGCAGCCTTCCGACAGGGTGGAACACCGGGGAGCTGTTTTTT	CASSLPTGWNTGELFF
TRBD1	few	TRBV12-3/TRBV12-4	TRBJ2-1	TGTGCCAGCAGTTTAATCCAGGGACAGGGGAGGAATGAGCAGTTCTTC	CASSLIQGQGRNEQFF
TRBD1	few	TRBV4-1	TRBJ1-4	TGCGCCAGCAGCCAAGCGACAGGGGCGGTTACTAATGAAAAACTGTTTTTT	CASSQATGAVTNEKLFF
NA	NA	TRBV29-1	TRBJ1-1	TGCAGCGTGGGGGGACACCTGAACACTGAAGCTTTCTTT	CSVGGHLNTEAFF
NA	NA	TRBV11-2	TRBJ2-2	TGTGCCAGCAGCTTAAATAGCCAGAACACCGGGGAGCTGTTTTTT	CASSLNSQNTGELFF
NA	few	TRBV19	TRBJ2-2	TGTGCCAGTAGTATAGATGACCGAAGCGGGGAGCTGTTTTTT	CASSIDDRSGELFF
TRBD1	few	TRBV10-3	TRBJ2-7	TGTGCCATCAGTGGGACAGGCCCTGGCGAGCAGTACTTC	CAISGTGPGEQYF
TRBD1	NA	TRBV5-1	TRBJ2-7	TGCGCCAGCAGCTCCCCGGGACAGGCCTACGAGCAGTACTTC	CASSSPGQAYEQYF
NA	many	TRBV5-1	TRBJ2-1	TGCGCCAGCAGTATGGGTTTTCGGTTAAATGAGCAGTTCTTC	CASSMGFRLNEQFF
NA	few	TRBV20-1	TRBJ1-6	TGCAGTGCAAGGCAAGGGCCCGTAGGAGATTCACCCCTCCACTTT	CSARQGPVGDSPLHF
NA	few	TRBV3-1	TRBJ1-5	TGTGCCAGCAGCTATGCAGGGGATAGCAATCAGCCCCAGCATTTT	CASSYAGDSNQPQHF